This entry describes one TCR beta chain. V lost 4 bases and J 2 bases, leaving 12 bases between the germline ends. From germline, CDR1 is LGHNA and CDR2 YNFKEQ. The CDR3 spans 16 residues. This sample was taken from a study of blood T cell repertoires in COVID-19. Across the whole study: Italy, Spain and the United States were the sources of the convalescent and acute COVID-19 samples.

As handled by the study authors: Estimation of nucleated cell counts relied on the amplification of reference gene primers. The data were produced by immunoSEQ multiplex PCR, yet TCRdb's version contains in-frame clones alone and is incomplete. That table is the source of V, J and clone size, and D and trimming were worked out from the DNA. This sample has 120,000 to 150,000 clones, with about 87% found just once. This rearrangement joins TRBV4-2 to TRBJ2-6; a weak D match, TRBD2 (7 bases). Sequencing was carried out using peripheral blood. The source is a man aged 50 to 60 who had recovered from COVID-19. The CDR3 DNA reads as TGTGCCAGCAGCCGGGGGGGGCCCACTGGGGCCAACGTCCTGACTTTC. Protein: CASSRGGPTGANVLTF.